The 18 T cell receptor beta chains given below trace back to one sample, sequenced in a study of identical twins. One entry per CDR3 protein, called by TCRdb with MiXCR from the 5' RACE reads. The data hold about 250,000 distinct CDR3 sequences, with around 8% observed a single time. The same sample was also used in a study of yellow fever vaccine responses in identical twins.

The sequenced material came from CD8+ T cells sorted from blood. All receptors come from a woman aged 18-29 years in good health.

This clonotype was recorded many times. The chain links TRBV7-6 to TRBJ2-6; D possibly uses TRBD1 or TRBD2 (5 bases each). The germline CDR1 and CDR2 sequences are SGHVS and FNYEAQ. Trimming stripped 5 bases from V and 3 bases from J, with 17 bases between. There are 17 residues in the CDR3. The CDR3 DNA sequence: TGTGCCAGCAGCCCCCTCCAGGGAGCAGGTGGGGCCAACGTCCTGACTTTC. Translated, it gives CASSPLQGAGGANVLTF. The whole variable domain, filled in from reference TRBV7-6 and TRBJ2-6, reads GAGVSQSPRYKVTKRGQDVALRCDPISGHVSLYWYRQALGQGPEFLTYFNYEAQQDKSGLPNDRFSAERPEGSISTLTIQRTEQRDSAMYRCASSPLQGAGGANVLTFGAGSRLTVL.

In this sample, this clonotype turned up a few times. The rearrangement uses TRBV5-1 and TRBJ2-1; a weak D match, TRBD1 (6 bases). The CDR3 runs to 15 residues. With 5 bases removed from V and 3 bases from J, the gap between germline ends came to 15 bases. The germline V gene encodes CDR1 SGHRS and CDR2 YFSETQ. The CDR3 region is CASRKWTEYYNEQFF. The CDR3 DNA sequence: TGCGCCAGCAGAAAATGGACAGAATACTACAATGAGCAGTTCTTC. Variable domain in full (rest from reference TRBV5-1 and TRBJ2-1): KAGVTQTPRYLIKTRGQQVTLSCSPISGHRSVSWYQQTPGQGLQFLFEYFSETQRNKGNFPGRFSGRQFSNSRSEMNVSTLELGDSALYLCASRKWTEYYNEQFFGPGTRLTVL.

This clonotype has at least ten counts. This chain uses TRBV7-9 with TRBJ2-1; 10 bases line up with TRBD2. The CDR3 totals 16 residues. Trimming took 0 bases from V and 4 from J; bases not matched to a gene: 3. In germline, CDR1 is SEHNR, CDR2 FQNEAQ (reference sequence). The CDR3 spells CASSLAGTSAYNEQFF. The CDR3 DNA is TGTGCCAGCAGCTTAGCGGGGACTAGCGCATACAATGAGCAGTTCTTC.

The chain employs TRBV7-3 and TRBJ2-3; D is undetermined. Germline assignment: CDR1 SGHTA and CDR2 FQGTGA. The length of the CDR3 is 13 residues. V dropped 5 bases and J dropped 9 bases, with 15 bases sitting between them. The CDR3 bases are TGTGCCAGCAGCCTATCCCCAGAGCAGACGCAGTATTTT. It translates to CASSLSPEQTQYF.

The chain employs TRBV2 and TRBJ2-7; 7 bases match TRBD2. Germline CDR1 is SNHLY and CDR2 is FYNNEI. The CDR3 covers 16 residues. Unmatched junction bases numbered 15, after V lost 7 bases and J lost 3 bases. Here the CDR3 DNA reads TGTGCCAGCAAGGTGATGGGAGGGAGGCCTGACTACGAGCAGTACTTC. Residues: CASKVMGGRPDYEQYF.

V gene TRBV20-1 combines with J gene TRBJ2-7, with 14 nucleotides matching TRBD2. The V segment lost 5 bases and the J segment 3 bases; nucleotides outside the gene matches: 3. This CDR3 is 14 amino acids long. Per germline, CDR1 DFQATT and CDR2 SNEGSKA (reference sequence). The chain's CDR3 is CSAQGLAGDYEQYF. For the CDR3, the DNA is TGCAGTGCTCAGGGACTAGCGGGGGACTACGAGCAGTACTTC.

CDR3 in DNA: TGCAGTGCAGACACAGGGAGTCCAGATACGCAGTATTTT. This sequence encodes CSADTGSPDTQYF. The V call is TRBV20-1, the J call TRBJ2-3; tentative D call: TRBD1 (6 bases). Looked up from germline, CDR1 is DFQATT and CDR2 is SNEGSKA (reference sequence). The CDR3 totals 13 residues. Trimming took off 6 bases at V and 4 bases at J, with 14 bases between the two ends.

The V gene is TRBV7-6, the J gene TRBJ2-3, with 8 nucleotides matching TRBD2. In germline, CDR1 is SGHVS, CDR2 FNYEAQ. The CDR3 spans 16 residues. Germline trimming cut 2 bases from V and 2 bases from J; bases unmatched to any gene: 6. The CDR3 sequence is CASSLTGGQNTDTQYF. The CDR3 DNA follows: TGTGCCAGCAGCTTAACGGGGGGGCAGAACACAGATACGCAGTATTTT.

In this sample, this clonotype turned up a few times. V and J are TRBV20-1 and TRBJ2-7; D is unclear. The CDR3 runs 13 residues. Germline-derived CDR1 and CDR2 are DFQATT and SNEGSKA (reference sequence). V lost 3 bases and J lost 1, with 10 bases in between. The CDR3 reads CSARGRLSYEQYF. The CDR3 DNA follows: TGCAGTGCTAGGGGCAGGTTGTCCTACGAGCAGTACTTC.

This clonotype was seen ten or more times. The rearrangement joins TRBV29-1 to TRBJ2-7; possible D gene TRBD1, 6 bases. The CDR3 is made up of 15 amino acids. Trimming removed 3 bases at V and 3 bases at J, with 18 bases between. The germline gives CDR1 SQVTM, CDR2 ANQGSEA. The DNA for the CDR3 is TGCAGCGTTGAGGGTGAGGGGGAAGTTAACTACGAGCAGTACTTC. As protein: CSVEGEGEVNYEQYF.

Many counts were recorded for this clonotype. This sequence joins TRBV28 and TRBJ2-2; 8 bases map to TRBD1. The trim removed 1 base at V and 7 bases at J, leaving 2 bases unmatched. The CDR3 length is 14 residues. The germline V gene encodes CDR1 MDHEN and CDR2 SYDVKM. The CDR3 region is CASSLSGGGGELFF. CDR3 nucleotide sequence: TGTGCCAGCAGTTTATCAGGGGGCGGCGGGGAGCTGTTTTTT.

This clonotype was recorded many times. This chain uses TRBV29-1 with TRBJ1-1; D possibly corresponds to TRBD1 (5 bases). V was shortened by 6 bases and J by 1 base, with 12 bases between the two germline ends. The CDR3 covers 13 residues. Germline V lookup: CDR1 SQVTM, CDR2 ANQGSEA. The CDR3 DNA reads TGCAGCGTCTGGGGCATCGAGAACACTGAAGCTTTCTTT. Translated, it gives CSVWGIENTEAFF.

V is TRBV7-9 and J is TRBJ2-7; 7 bases match TRBD2. Germline V gives CDR1 SEHNR, CDR2 FQNEAQ (reference sequence). The CDR3 covers 13 residues. V dropped 5 bases and J dropped 1; count of bases not matched to a gene: 2. The CDR3 loop reads CASSGGESYEQYF. In DNA, the CDR3 is TGTGCCAGCAGCGGGGGGGAGTCCTACGAGCAGTACTTC.

This clonotype was seen more than once but under ten times. The chain combines TRBV5-6 with TRBJ2-7; 8 bases fit TRBD2. From germline, CDR1 is SGHDT and CDR2 YYEEEE. The trim removed 1 base at V and 2 bases at J, leaving 5 bases unmatched. The CDR3 extends over 15 amino acids. The CDR3 coding sequence is TGTGCCAGCAGCTTGCGACTAGCGTTTACCTACGAGCAGTACTTC. Translating gives CASSLRLAFTYEQYF. Full variable domain (missing parts from reference TRBV5-6 and TRBJ2-7): DAGVTQSPTHLIKTRGQQVTLRCSPKSGHDTVSWYQQALGQGPQFIFQYYEEEERQRGNFPDRFSGHQFPNYSSELNVNALLLGDSALYLCASSLRLAFTYEQYFGPGTRLTVT.

The chain carries TRBV6-6 and TRBJ2-1, with D perhaps TRBD2 (5 bases). Trimming shortened V by 6 bases and J by 10 bases, and 10 bases separated the two germline ends. The CDR3 sequence is 11 residues long. Germline V CDR1 and CDR2: MNHNY, SVGAGI (reference sequence). This CDR3 is CASRIAREQFF. The DNA of the CDR3 is TGTGCCAGCAGAATAGCGAGGGAGCAGTTCTTC.

CDR3 nucleotides: TGTGCCAGCAGTTTAATAACCGGGACGGAGAGATATAGCAATCAGCCCCAGCATTTT. This codes for CASSLITGTERYSNQPQHF. The V call is TRBV28, the J call TRBJ1-5, with D perhaps TRBD1 (5 bases). The CDR3 is 19 residues long. CDR1 is MDHEN and CDR2 is SYDVKM in the germline V gene. V shed 2 bases and J shed 0 bases, with 20 bases lying between them.

The table lists this clonotype with a count of one. The chain uses TRBV29-1 and TRBJ2-1; D ambiguous. Trimming stripped 6 bases from V and 2 bases from J, with 11 bases between. The length of the CDR3 is 13 residues. Germline V gives CDR1 SQVTM, CDR2 ANQGSEA. The CDR3 region has the DNA TGCAGCGTCATAGGCTGGACCTACAATGAGCAGTTCTTC. This sequence encodes CSVIGWTYNEQFF.

There are a few counts of this clonotype. The chain links TRBV18 to TRBJ2-7; no clear D. Trimming removed 6 bases at V and 4 bases at J, with 13 bases between. CDR1 KGHSH and CDR2 LQKENI come from the germline V gene. The CDR3 contains 13 residues. The CDR3 protein is CASSPADTYEQYF. The CDR3 nucleotides read TGTGCCAGCTCCCCAGCTGACACGTACGAGCAGTACTTC.